Listed below are T cell receptor beta chains from one sample, sequenced in a study of blood T cell repertoires in COVID-19. Clones were read by immunoSEQ multiplex PCR, and TCRdb kept only the in-frame ones, dropping some. The sample holds 60,000 to 65,000 clones, around 83% seen once. Input material: peripheral blood. Every receptor here comes from a man over 45 with COVID-19, enrolled during active disease. CDR3s include the opening cysteine and the closing phenylalanine or tryptophan. A D gene is named only where the DNA matches it firmly. Part of the rows lack a size; the others show once, few, many or a class for expanded clones.

>TRBV28|NA|TRBJ1-3|NA
TGTGCCAGCACGCGGTTCCACTCTGGAAACACCATATATTTT
CASTRFHSGNTIYF
>TRBV11-2|NA|TRBJ2-3|NA
TGTGCCAGCAGCTTACAGGCAGGGGCGCTCGGTACGCAGTATTTT
CASSLQAGALGTQYF
>TRBV6-5|NA|TRBJ1-2|TRBD1
TGTGCCAGCAGTCCGGGACAGGGTCAAGGCTACACCTTC
CASSPGQGQGYTF
>TRBV5-4|NA|TRBJ2-7|TRBD2
TGTGCCAGCAGCTCCGGGGTAGCGGGAGGGGCCTACGAGCAGTACTTC
CASSSGVAGGAYEQYF
>TRBV19|NA|TRBJ1-3|NA
TGTGCCAGTAGTCCAGACTCTGGAAACACCATATATTTT
CASSPDSGNTIYF
>TRBV25-1|NA|TRBJ1-4|NA
TGTGCCAGCAGTGGGGGTGCGGGATCTGCAACTAATGAAAAACTGTTTTTT
CASSGGAGSATNEKLFF
>TRBV5-1|NA|TRBJ2-3|TRBD1
TGCGCCAGCAGCTTAGAACGACAGGGAACAGATACGCAGTATTTT
CASSLERQGTDTQYF
>TRBV29-1|NA|TRBJ2-5|TRBD2
TGCAGCGTTAGACTAGCGGAAGAGACCCAGTACTTC
CSVRLAEETQYF
>TRBV19|NA|TRBJ2-5|NA
TGTGCCACCCGCGACCCCGGAGGGGAGACCCAGTACTTC
CATRDPGGETQYF
>TRBV6-5|NA|TRBJ2-1|TRBD2
TGTGCCAGCAGCCTGACTAGCGGGAGTGGGTATGAGCAGTTCTTC
CASSLTSGSGYEQFF
>TRBV25-1|NA|TRBJ2-1|TRBD1
TGTGCCAGCAGTGAAGTGAGACAGGGATACAATGAGCAGTTCTTC
CASSEVRQGYNEQFF
>TRBV5-1|NA|TRBJ2-1|TRBD1
TGCGCCAGCAGCCTGAAGACGGACAGGTTCAATGAGCAGTTCTTC
CASSLKTDRFNEQFF
>TRBV5-6|NA|TRBJ2-5|NA
TGTGCCAGCAGCTCTAAACAGGTGGGAGAGACCCAGTACTTC
CASSSKQVGETQYF
>TRBV7-9|once|TRBJ2-1|TRBD2
TGTGCCAGCAGCCTGGGACTAGCGGACGTCTATGAGCAGTTCTTC
CASSLGLADVYEQFF
>TRBV2|NA|TRBJ1-5|NA
TGTGCCAGCAGTGGCACGGGATTGAATCAGCCCCAGCATTTT
CASSGTGLNQPQHF
>TRBV30|NA|TRBJ1-1|NA
TGTGCCTGGAGTTTAGGGGGGGCTGAAGCTTTCTTT
CAWSLGGAEAFF
>TRBV11-3|NA|TRBJ2-1|NA
TGTGCCAGCAGCGACTCCCCAGCGGCCAATGAGCAGTTCTTC
CASSDSPAANEQFF
>TRBV5-1|once|TRBJ2-1|TRBD2
TGCGCCAGCAGCTTGGTTCTGGCCGGGGGGAACTCCTACAATGAGCAGTTCTTC
CASSLVLAGGNSYNEQFF
>TRBV6-2/TRBV6-3|NA|TRBJ2-3|NA
TGTGCCAGCAGTTACGGGGGGGCCCTTCCTGGGACAGATACGCAGTATTTT
CASSYGGALPGTDTQYF
>TRBV5-6|NA|TRBJ1-5|NA
TGTGCCAGCAGCAATCGGGGTTCTGGCAATCAGCCCCAGCATTTT
CASSNRGSGNQPQHF
>TRBV19|NA|TRBJ1-1|NA
TGTGCCAGTAGGAGCAGTGCGAGGGCTTGGACTGAAGCTTTCTTT
CASRSSARAWTEAFF
>TRBV4-1|NA|TRBJ2-1|TRBD2
TGCGCCAGCAGCCAAGAAGGACTAGCGGGAGGCTACAATGAGCAGTTCTTC
CASSQEGLAGGYNEQFF
>TRBV30|NA|TRBJ2-7|NA
TGTGCCTGGGGGCCAGACATTTACGAGCAGTACTTC
CAWGPDIYEQYF
>TRBV6-6|once|TRBJ1-4|NA
TGTGCCAGCAGCTATGACAGGCCCCCGTACGAGCTGTTTTTT
CASSYDRPPYELFF
>TRBV15|NA|TRBJ2-7|TRBD1
TGTGCCACCAGCAGCTACAGCACCGGGGGGACAGGGGCCGACGAGCAGTACTTC
CATSSYSTGGTGADEQYF
>TRBV18|NA|TRBJ1-1|TRBD1
TGTGCCAGCTCAACGGGACAGGGTTTCATGAACACTGAAGCTTTCTTT
CASSTGQGFMNTEAFF
>TRBV4-1|NA|TRBJ2-7|NA
TGCGCCAGCAGCCAAGATCTCCCGGGACCGCGGGGCTTC
CASSQDLPGPRGF
>TRBV28|once|TRBJ1-1|NA
TGTGCCAGCACCATAGGGGCTACTGAAGCTTTCTTT
CASTIGATEAFF
>TRBV10-3|NA|TRBJ2-3|TRBD2
TGTGCCATCAGCCGACTAGCGGATACGCAGTATTTT
CAISRLADTQYF
>TRBV19|few|TRBJ1-5|NA
TGTGCCAGTAGTCCCGCCGGGGGATGGGAGCCCCAGCATTTT
CASSPAGGWEPQHF
>TRBV2|many|TRBJ2-1|TRBD2
TGTGCCAGCAGTGTTCAGCGGGAGCTCTATGAGCAGTTCTTC
CASSVQRELYEQFF
>TRBV7-3|once|TRBJ1-1|TRBD1
TGTGCCAGCAGCCTGGGACAGGGGGCTGGGTACACTGAAGCTTTCTTT
CASSLGQGAGYTEAFF
>TRBV7-2|NA|TRBJ2-7|TRBD1
TGTGCCAGCAGCTTATCAGGGGGCGGCTCCTACGAGCAGTACTTC
CASSLSGGGSYEQYF
>TRBV6-2/TRBV6-3|NA|TRBJ1-1|NA
TGTGCCAGCAGTTATTCCACGGGTACTGAAGCTTTCTTT
CASSYSTGTEAFF
>TRBV28|NA|TRBJ1-5|NA
TGTGCCAGCAGTATTACTGATTGGCAGCCCCAGCATTTT
CASSITDWQPQHF
>TRBV28|NA|TRBJ2-3|NA
TGTGCCAGCAGTTTATCGGAGACAGATACGCAGTATTTT
CASSLSETDTQYF
>TRBV29-1|NA|TRBJ2-1|NA
TGCAGCGTTGAAGTCCTCGATGAGCAGTTCTTC
CSVEVLDEQFF
>TRBV28|NA|TRBJ2-1|TRBD1
TGTGCCAGCACACTAGGGGACAGGGGATGGAATGAGCAGTTCTTC
CASTLGDRGWNEQFF
>TRBV7-3|NA|TRBJ1-6|TRBD1
TGTGCCAGCAGCTTAAACACAGGGGTTAATTCACCCCTCCACTTT
CASSLNTGVNSPLHF
>TRBV11-2|NA|TRBJ2-3|NA
TGTGCCAGCAGCTCGATAGAGGGTGATACGCAGTATTTT
CASSSIEGDTQYF
>TRBV2|NA|TRBJ2-7|TRBD1
TGTGCCAGCAGCACAGGGGGCGACTCCTACGAGCAGTACTTC
CASSTGGDSYEQYF
>TRBV7-8|NA|TRBJ1-4|TRBD1
TGTGCCAGCAGCTTAGCCGGGACAGGGGGCCTCGCTAATGAAAAACTGTTTTTT
CASSLAGTGGLANEKLFF
>TRBV24-1|NA|TRBJ2-3|NA
TGTGCCACCAGTGATCCTAAGCTGGGGGCAATTGGGGATACGCAGTATTTT
CATSDPKLGAIGDTQYF
>TRBV5-8|NA|TRBJ2-3|TRBD2
TGTGCCAGCAGGGGGAGGGGTACAGATACGCAGTATTTT
CASRGRGTDTQYF
>TRBV19|once|TRBJ1-1|NA
TGTGCCAGTAGTATCCCGCAGGGAGGGACTGAAGCTTTCTTT
CASSIPQGGTEAFF
>TRBV19|few|TRBJ1-1|NA
TGTGCCAGTAGTATATATCAGGGAAACACTGAAGCTTTCTTT
CASSIYQGNTEAFF
>TRBV28|NA|TRBJ1-4|TRBD1
TGTGCCAGCAGCCTTACAGGGGCAACTAATGAAAAACTGTTTTTT
CASSLTGATNEKLFF
>TRBV14|few|TRBJ1-6|NA
TGTGCCAGCAGCCAAGATAGCAACAGGGCCCTCCACTTT
CASSQDSNRALHF
>TRBV27|once|TRBJ1-6|TRBD1
TGTGCCAGCAGTTTTAAGGGACAGAGATATTCACCCCTCCACTTT
CASSFKGQRYSPLHF
>TRBV10-1|few|TRBJ2-7|NA
TGCGCCAGCAGTGAGTCGTACAGGACCACCTACGAGCAGTACTTC
CASSESYRTTYEQYF
>TRBV19|once|TRBJ1-6|NA
TGTGCCAGTAAACCCCAGGGGAATTCACCCCTCCACTTT
CASKPQGNSPLHF
>TRBV6-6|NA|TRBJ2-5|NA
TGTGCCAGCAGTGCTGGGGGCAATGTAGAGACCCAGTACTTC
CASSAGGNVETQYF
>TRBV5-1|NA|TRBJ2-5|TRBD2
TGCGCCAGCAGAACTAGCGGGAGGAGGGAGGAGACCCAGTACTTC
CASRTSGRREETQYF
>TRBV28|few|TRBJ1-5|NA
TGTGCCAGCAGTGCGTCAGGGGCGACGGGTCAGCCCCAGCATTTT
CASSASGATGQPQHF
>TRBV2|NA|TRBJ2-6|NA
TGTGCCAGCAGTGAAGGCAGGGAAGCATCTGGGGCCAACGTCCTGACTTTC
CASSEGREASGANVLTF
>TRBV6-5|NA|TRBJ2-2|NA
TGTGCCAGCCAACGGGCCCCCGCGGGCACCGGGGAGCTGTTTTTT
CASQRAPAGTGELFF
>TRBV11-2|once|TRBJ2-7|NA
TGTGCCAGCAGCTTACAGAATTACGAGCAGTACTTC
CASSLQNYEQYF
>TRBV11-2|NA|TRBJ2-7|NA
TGTGCCAGCAGCTTCTTCTCCAGCTCCTACGAGCAGTACTTC
CASSFFSSSYEQYF
>TRBV6-2/TRBV6-3|NA|TRBJ2-7|TRBD2
TGTGCCAGCACCCCTAGCGGGAGGGGATACGAGCAGTACTTC
CASTPSGRGYEQYF
>TRBV28|NA|TRBJ2-2|TRBD1
TGTGCCAGCACCCTAGAGACAGGGAGAAGGACCGGGGAGCTGTTTTTT
CASTLETGRRTGELFF